The subject of this entry is one T cell receptor beta chain. The clone's antigen remains unknown. No much larger clone exists at a distance of one base, and base qualities are not known. The CDR3 regions of human TCRbeta chains were subjected to immunosequencing. As for the authors' bioinformatics: TCRs in the repertoires were compared against a reference library of SARS-CoV-2-specific TCRs that had been generated with the MIRA antigen-specificity platform. Breadth meant the fraction of unique TCRs that were SARS-CoV-2-associated, whereas depth meant the fraction of total T cells that were SARS-CoV-2-associated. Using the MIRA data, every spike-specific TCR was mapped to the spike region that the TCR reacted to and assigned to either a CD4 or a CD8 class. Log10-transformed breadth and depth values were compared by one-way ANOVA with Sidak's multiple comparisons tests. Here the immuneACCESS table is served through TCRdb, limited to in-frame sequences with V and J called. Missing clones are a known gap in these copies; in checked studies unresolved V genes cover under half, and the rest lacks a known reason. The D gene and trimming were derived from the DNA, and the V and J assignments and clone size from that table. The sample profile shows approximately 130,000 clones; over 75% of them were found once. The top ten constitute more than 3.5% of the sample.

The data originate from a study of T cell responses to AZD1222 COVID-19 vaccine (dated by TCRdb to the early 2020s). Regarding the complete study: TCR sequencing was performed for roughly 250 trial participants, of whom about 210 were given two doses of AZD1222 and around 25 were given two doses of MenACWY control vaccine. Enrollment into the trials was organized by age into subgroups of 18-55, 56-69 and 70-plus years, and those subgroups contained about 150, 27 and 61 TCR-sequenced participants, respectively.

Trimming removed 0 bases from V and 2 bases from J, leaving 11 bases between the germline ends. CDR1 and CDR2, per the germline V gene (reference sequence), are GTSNPN and SVGIG. The CDR3 measures 14 amino acids from cysteine to phenylalanine. Only the CDR3 portion is preserved as DNA: 42 bases, with reading frame beginning at the first base. Overall results and qualifications from the work: After two AZD1222 doses, spike-specific TCR breadth and depth were significantly higher than at day 0 and than in MenACWY recipients. Most participants were white British and females outnumbered males, and the authors suggested that clonal diversity may have been underestimated. The 56-69-year group was small, and its depth increase did not reach significance, likely because of low power. Nearly half of unique spike-specific TCRs reportedly recognized epitopes outside regions mutated in the B.1.351 and B.1.1.7 variants. Conclusions about previously exposed vaccinees are limited because only 6 or 7 AZD1222 recipients were SARS-CoV-2 seropositive at baseline. Because no day 14 peak-response samples were available, the repertoires could be characterized only after the peak T cell response. CD4 TCRs associated with the vaccine covered the entire spike protein, and the dominant responses were in regions 160-218 and 743-854.

According to the study, the label for this sample's time point signals: about 28 days (+/-7) after the second vaccine dose. Explained via the paper, the treatment or condition label denotes: meningococcal conjugate vaccine given as trial control. Vaccinee samples came from UK trials COV001 and COV002, including a single-blind randomized controlled phase 2/3 trial of AZD1222 (ChAdOx1 nCoV-19) in healthy adults. Trial participant PBMC samples were collected at day 0 and day 28 after the second dose for TCRbeta chain sequencing. The clonotype originates from an adult who received the MenACWY meningococcal vaccine as a control. The material sequenced was peripheral blood, taken 28 days after the second dose of the MenACWY control vaccine. The chain was built from TRBV30 and TRBJ2-7, with a weak D call of TRBD2 (6 bases match). The CDR3 in this case is CAWSVGGKAYEQYF. In nucleotide form, the sequence is TGTGCCTGGAGTGTTGGAGGGAAGGCCTACGAGCAGTACTTC.